What follows are 23 T cell receptor beta chains derived from one specimen sequenced in a study of blood T cells in healthy people across ages. A second PCR, run for roughly 7 to 12 cycles, used a sample-barcoded 5' primer plus a J-beta primer mix. TCRdb re-derived calls from the 5' RACE reads in MiXCR, one entry per CDR3 protein. The data show 1.5 million to 2 million distinct CDR3 sequences, approximately 28% seen once. The source material was blood. Source of these receptors: a woman under 40 in good health.

This clonotype was observed many times. The chain recombines TRBV20-1 with TRBJ2-7, with a possible D match to TRBD2 (6 bases). Germline V CDR1 and CDR2: DFQATT, SNEGSKA (reference sequence). CDR3 length: 13 residues. V was pared by 3 bases and J by 2 bases, with 11 bases between. The CDR3 is CSARGGTTYEQYF. The CDR3 nucleotides read TGCAGTGCTAGGGGCGGGACGACCTACGAGCAGTACTTC.

This clonotype has just a few counts. The chain uses TRBV29-1 and TRBJ1-1; D unresolved. Trimming took 5 bases from V and 11 from J, leaving 12 bases between them. CDR1 SQVTM and CDR2 ANQGSEA come from the germline V gene. The CDR3 covers 10 residues. The CDR3 DNA is TGCAGCGTTTCTCGGGGAGAGGCTTTCTTT. Protein sequence: CSVSRGEAFF.

V gene TRBV25-1 combines with J gene TRBJ2-1, with TRBD1 matching 8 bases. V gave up 8 bases and J gave up 8 bases; unmatched junction bases: 5. Germline V CDR1 and CDR2: MGHDK, SYGVNS. The CDR3 extends over 12 amino acids. The CDR3 DNA follows: TGTGCCAGCCCGAAGACAGGGGATGAGCAGTTCTTC. As protein: CASPKTGDEQFF.

This chain links TRBV7-6 with TRBJ2-2; D is perhaps TRBD1 (6 bases). V was clipped by 7 bases and J by 5 bases, with 17 bases between them. In germline, CDR1 is SGHVS, CDR2 FNYEAQ. The CDR3 has 15 amino acids. The CDR3 loop is CASTVQGFNTGELFF. CDR3 sequence (DNA): TGTGCCAGCACGGTACAGGGTTTTAATACCGGGGAGCTGTTTTTT.

This clonotype has just a few counts. The chain employs TRBV5-1 and TRBJ1-3; D is uncertain. V gave up 3 bases and J gave up 0 bases, with 10 bases separating them. Per the germline V gene, CDR1 is SGHRS and CDR2 is YFSETQ. CDR3 length: 15 amino acids. The CDR3 spells CASSSDGTSGNTIYF. DNA for the CDR3: TGCGCCAGCAGCTCGGACGGTACCTCTGGAAACACCATATATTTT.

This clonotype was seen ten or more times. This chain links TRBV24-1 with TRBJ2-3; a weak D match, TRBD2 (5 bases). With 3 bases removed from V and 2 bases from J, the gap between germline ends came to 11 bases. This CDR3 has 15 amino acids. CDR1 is KGHDR, CDR2 SFDVKD, per germline. For the CDR3, the DNA is TGTGCCACCAGTGATCCCGGGGATCCCACAGATACGCAGTATTTT. The encoded protein is CATSDPGDPTDTQYF.

The V call is TRBV11-2, the J call TRBJ1-4; no definite D call. The CDR3 length is 19 residues. The V end lost 0 bases, the J end lost 3 bases, and 20 bases lay between the germline ends. Germline CDR1 is SGHAT and CDR2 is FQNNGV. The CDR3 protein is CASSLDTVLLGRPNEKLFF. CDR3 nucleotide sequence: TGTGCCAGCAGCTTAGATACCGTGCTCCTAGGTCGTCCTAATGAAAAACTGTTTTTT.

The chain employs TRBV3-1 and TRBJ1-2; 8 bases are shared with TRBD1. The CDR3 consists of 15 residues. Germline V gene lookup returns CDR1 LGHDT and CDR2 YNNKEL (reference sequence). After removal of 5 bases from V and 5 bases from J, the junction contained 10 bases not matched to a gene. The CDR3 DNA is TGTGCCAGCAGCATGTCGGACAGGGCCTCATATGGCTACACCTTC. Translated: CASSMSDRASYGYTF.

This clonotype has only a few counts. V gene TRBV14 combines with J gene TRBJ2-7, with D unresolved. CDR1 is SGHDN, CDR2 FVKESK, per germline. Deletions cut 4 bases from V and 0 bases from J, with 10 bases between. The length of the CDR3 is 14 residues. The CDR3 region is CASSRAVNSYEQYF. In DNA, the CDR3 is TGTGCCAGCAGCCGGGCGGTTAACTCCTACGAGCAGTACTTC.

The chain uses TRBV25-1 and TRBJ2-1; TRBD2 matches at 7 bases. CDR1 MGHDK and CDR2 SYGVNS come from the germline V gene. The CDR3 is 20 amino acids. J was trimmed by 0 bases and V by 0 bases; bases with no gene match: 14. CDR3 coding DNA: TGTGCCAGCAGTGAATATATATCCCCTCATCGCGGGAGCTCCTACAATGAGCAGTTCTTC. Amino acids: CASSEYISPHRGSSYNEQFF.

The CDR3 sequence: CASRPLRGAPRPTDTQYF. Here the CDR3 DNA reads TGTGCCAGCAGACCCTTACGGGGGGCCCCTCGGCCCACAGATACGCAGTATTTT. The chain carries TRBV11-2 and TRBJ2-3, with D possibly matching TRBD2 (7 bases). Trimming left V 6 bases short and J 2 bases short, with 24 bases between. There are 18 residues in the CDR3. Germline V gene lookup returns CDR1 SGHAT and CDR2 FQNNGV.

This clonotype has a count of ten or more. The chain employs TRBV6-6 and TRBJ2-1; D perhaps matches TRBD1 (5 bases). CDR1 and CDR2 from the germline V gene are MNHNY and SVGAGI (reference sequence). This CDR3 comprises 13 residues. V dropped 10 bases and J dropped 0 bases, with 10 bases sitting between them. In DNA, the CDR3 is TGTGCCACCCAAGGGGTCTCCTACAATGAGCAGTTCTTC. Protein sequence: CATQGVSYNEQFF.

This clonotype was seen a few times. The rearrangement links TRBV4-1 to TRBJ2-1; D call uncertain. Deletions cut 0 bases from V and 5 bases from J, with 8 bases between. CDR3 length equals 14 residues. CDR1 MGHRA and CDR2 YSYEKL come from the germline V gene. The CDR3 nucleotides read TGCGCCAGCAGCCAAGATACCCGAAACAATGAGCAGTTCTTC. Its protein is CASSQDTRNNEQFF.

A few counts support this clonotype. The chain has TRBV7-2 and TRBJ2-1; D unclear. Germline V gene lookup returns CDR1 SGHTA and CDR2 FQGNSA. V lost 0 bases, J lost 4 bases, and 10 bases lay in between. The CDR3 is 15 amino acids. The CDR3 loop is CASSLAPTLYNEQFF. As DNA, the CDR3 is TGTGCCAGCAGCTTAGCCCCGACCCTATACAATGAGCAGTTCTTC.

The chain links TRBV6-1 to TRBJ1-2; D is perhaps TRBD1 (5 bases). The CDR3 runs to 13 residues. Trimming shortened V by 3 bases and J by 7 bases, and 12 bases separated the two germline ends. CDR1 is MNHNS and CDR2 is SASEGT in the germline V gene. This CDR3 is CASSEGRAPGYTF. The CDR3 coding sequence is TGTGCCAGCAGTGAGGGCAGGGCGCCTGGCTACACCTTC.

The rearrangement uses TRBV5-1 and TRBJ2-5; D ambiguous. Germline loops: CDR1 SGHRS, CDR2 YFSETQ. V lost 2 bases and J 5 bases, leaving 7 bases between the germline ends. The CDR3 covers 12 residues. The CDR3 bases are TGCGCCAGCAGCTTCCAGTCGGAGACCCAGTACTTC. This sequence encodes CASSFQSETQYF.

CDR3 in amino acids: CSARVRSTDTQYF. The CDR3, as DNA: TGCAGTGCTAGAGTAAGAAGCACAGATACGCAGTATTTT. The rearrangement links TRBV20-1 to TRBJ2-3, with D uncertain. Per the germline V gene, CDR1 is DFQATT and CDR2 is SNEGSKA (reference sequence). The CDR3 has 13 amino acids. Trimming took off 1 base at V and 0 bases at J, with 5 bases between the two ends.

V is TRBV20-1 and J is TRBJ2-3; the D gene is possibly TRBD2 (6 bases). In germline, CDR1 is DFQATT, CDR2 SNEGSKA (reference sequence). CDR3 length: 13 amino acids. Trimming left V 5 bases short and J 2 bases short, with 11 bases between. CDR3 sequence reads: CSAPLAYTDTQYF. The CDR3 DNA follows: TGCAGTGCTCCGCTAGCGTACACAGATACGCAGTATTTT.

Only a few counts were recorded for this clonotype. The chain employs TRBV28 and TRBJ2-7; 10 bases map to TRBD1. This CDR3 spans 15 amino acids. V was clipped by 5 bases and J by 3 bases; unmatched bases: 7. Germline assignment: CDR1 MDHEN and CDR2 SYDVKM. CDR3 nucleotides: TGTGCCAGCAGTGCCAGGGGACAGGGGCTCTACGAGCAGTACTTC. As protein: CASSARGQGLYEQYF.

This clonotype appeared a few times. This chain links TRBV4-1 with TRBJ1-1; 8 bases are a match to TRBD1. This CDR3 contains 17 residues. The ends lost 0 bases at V and 5 bases at J; junction bases unmatched: 11. Germline V CDR1 and CDR2: MGHRA, YSYEKL. The CDR3 region has the DNA TGCGCCAGCAGCCAAGAGAACCGCGACAGGGGCCGAACTGAAGCTTTCTTT. Amino acids: CASSQENRDRGRTEAFF.

This clonotype has more than one count but fewer than ten. One end of the junction varies from germline; a read error may be responsible. The J gene is TRBJ2-5, the V gene TRBV7-2; TRBD1 matches 7 bases. The CDR3 loop spans 18 amino acids. The germline CDR1 and CDR2 sequences are SGHTA and FQGNSA. This chain's CDR3 is CAGSLGYTGANIQETQYF. Here the CDR3 DNA reads TGTGCCGGCAGCTTAGGCTATACAGGGGCCAACATTCAAGAGACCCAGTACTTC.

There are many counts of this clonotype. The chain employs TRBV20-1 and TRBJ2-7, with 8 bases lining up with TRBD2. Germline trimming cut 6 bases from V and 0 bases from J; bases unmatched to any gene: 4. The CDR3 length is 13 residues. Germline CDR1 DFQATT, CDR2 SNEGSKA (reference sequence). Here the CDR3 reads CSALGGGSYEQYF. The CDR3 DNA reads TGCAGTGCACTCGGGGGGGGCTCCTACGAGCAGTACTTC.

This chain connects TRBV7-3 to TRBJ2-6; possible D gene TRBD1, 8 bases. V dropped 6 bases and J dropped 4 bases, with 16 bases sitting between them. Germline V lookup: CDR1 SGHTA, CDR2 FQGTGA. The CDR3 length is 16 residues. CDR3 DNA sequence: TGTGCCAGCAGTCCACAGGGGGGGGTCGGGGCCAACGTCCTGACTTTC. Amino acids: CASSPQGGVGANVLTF.